The 25 T cell receptor beta chains below come from one sample, sequenced in a study of blood T cell repertoires in COVID-19. Clones were sequenced by immunoSEQ multiplex PCR, and TCRdb holds only the in-frame ones, with some missing. The table shows about 48,000 clones, with approximately 81% occurring only once. Sequences were obtained from peripheral blood. The receptors derive from a woman aged 60 to 75 with acute or convalescent COVID-19.

The chain joins TRBV5-6 to TRBJ2-3, with 9 bases matching TRBD1. This CDR3 comprises 16 residues. J gave up 5 bases and V 4 bases, and 11 bases lay outside the gene matches. Germline CDR1 SGHDT, CDR2 YYEEEE. The CDR3 bases are TGTGCCAGCAGCCCGTACAGGGGGCGGGTTGGAGATACGCAGTATTTT. Translating gives CASSPYRGRVGDTQYF.

V gene TRBV7-8 combines with J gene TRBJ2-3; 11 nucleotides align to TRBD2. CDR1 and CDR2 (germline): SGHVS, FQNEAQ. The trim removed 1 base at V and 4 bases at J, leaving 13 bases unmatched. CDR3 length equals 19 residues. CDR3 sequence: CASSLGGGLLAGVADTQYF. For the CDR3, the DNA is TGTGCCAGCAGCTTAGGCGGGGGACTACTAGCGGGAGTGGCAGATACGCAGTATTTT. Together with reference TRBV7-8 and TRBJ2-3, the CDR3 gives the full variable domain: GAGVSQSPRYKVAKRGQDVALRCDPISGHVSLFWYQQALGQGPEFLTYFQNEAQLDKSGLPSDRFFAERPEGSVSTLKIQRTQQEDSAVYLCASSLGGGLLAGVADTQYFGPGTRLTVL.

V and J are TRBV29-1 and TRBJ2-3; 8 nucleotides match TRBD1. Germline CDR1 is SQVTM and CDR2 is ANQGSEA. V trimming: 7 bases; J trimming: 1 base; junction bases outside the gene matches: 10. The CDR3 has 15 residues. CDR3: CSAGQGRSGTDTQYF. DNA of the CDR3: TGCAGCGCAGGACAGGGTCGGAGTGGCACAGATACGCAGTATTTT.

The chain couples TRBV9 to TRBJ2-5; tentatively, D is TRBD2 (6 bases). V lost 1 base to trimming and J lost 5 bases, with 12 bases between them. Germline V gives CDR1 SGDLS, CDR2 YYNGEE. This CDR3 spans 14 amino acids. Written as DNA, the CDR3 is TGTGCCAGCAGCGTATCAGGGACTTGGGAGACCCAGTACTTC. Encoded protein: CASSVSGTWETQYF.

V gene TRBV7-2 combines with J gene TRBJ2-4; D unclear. The V gene lost 0 bases and the J gene lost 0 bases, with 12 bases spanning the gap. Germline CDR1 and CDR2: SGHTA and FQGNSA. The CDR3 is 17 residues long. The CDR3 DNA is TGTGCCAGCAGCTTAGCCCCGGTCATCCTAGCCAAAAACATTCAGTACTTC. Amino acid sequence: CASSLAPVILAKNIQYF.

The chain couples TRBV5-1 to TRBJ2-1; TRBD2 agrees at 8 bases. Germline CDR1 is SGHRS and CDR2 is YFSETQ. This CDR3 comprises 13 residues. After removal of 4 bases from V and 10 bases from J, the junction contained 7 bases not matched to a gene. The CDR3: CASSPGGAREQFF. The CDR3 DNA reads as TGCGCCAGCAGCCCGGGGGGGGCTCGGGAGCAGTTCTTC.

The table lists this clone with a count of one. The V call is TRBV11-3, the J call TRBJ1-1; tentative D call: TRBD1 (6 bases). The V gene lost 2 bases and the J gene lost 2 bases, with 9 bases spanning the gap. CDR1 is SGHNT and CDR2 is YENEEA in the germline V gene. This CDR3 is 14 amino acids long. This CDR3 reads CASSLTGKNTEAFF. CDR3 nucleotide sequence: TGTGCCAGCAGCTTAACAGGGAAAAACACTGAAGCTTTCTTT.

This clone was recorded a few times. The chain couples TRBV15 to TRBJ2-5; 13 bases fit TRBD2. Trimming at V came to 9 bases and at J to 5 bases, leaving 12 bases not matched to a gene. CDR1 LNHNV and CDR2 YYDKDF come from the germline V gene (reference sequence). CDR3 length equals 16 residues. CDR3 protein: CATSPGLAGFRETQYF. CDR3 DNA: TGTGCCACTTCCCCGGGACTAGCGGGATTCAGGGAGACCCAGTACTTC.

The chain uses TRBV27 and TRBJ2-5; TRBD1 agrees at 7 bases. V trimming: 6 bases; J trimming: 5 bases; junction bases outside the gene matches: 9. The CDR3 spans 14 residues. Germline V gives CDR1 MNHEY, CDR2 SMNVEV (reference sequence). The CDR3 region is CASRRQDRSETQYF. In DNA form, the CDR3 reads TGTGCCAGCAGGAGGCAGGACAGGTCGGAGACCCAGTACTTC.

V is TRBV6-5 and J is TRBJ2-6; D remains ambiguous. Trimming pared 2 bases from V and 0 bases from J, leaving 8 bases between. Germline V lookup: CDR1 MNHEY, CDR2 SVGAGI. This CDR3 region has 16 residues. The CDR3 DNA sequence: TGTGCCAGCAGTTACCTACAGTACTCTGGGGCCAACGTCCTGACTTTC. Its protein product is CASSYLQYSGANVLTF.

The chain couples TRBV5-1 to TRBJ1-2; TRBD1 agrees at 12 bases. The trim removed 3 bases at V and 5 bases at J, leaving 8 bases unmatched. The CDR3 spans 16 residues. Germline V gene data show CDR1 as SGHRS and CDR2 as YFSETQ. This chain's CDR3 is CASSSGTGGRSYGYTF. Here the CDR3 DNA reads TGCGCCAGCAGCTCCGGGACAGGGGGCCGTTCATATGGCTACACCTTC. Full variable domain (missing parts from reference TRBV5-1 and TRBJ1-2): KAGVTQTPRYLIKTRGQQVTLSCSPISGHRSVSWYQQTPGQGLQFLFEYFSETQRNKGNFPGRFSGRQFSNSRSEMNVSTLELGDSALYLCASSSGTGGRSYGYTFGSGTRLTVV.

The chain carries TRBV5-6 and TRBJ2-3, with TRBD2 matching over 10 bases. The CDR3 has 16 amino acids. Germline V CDR1 and CDR2: SGHDT, YYEEEE. V was pared by 0 bases and J by 5 bases, with 6 bases of the junction left unmatched. The CDR3 nucleotides read TGTGCCAGCAGCTTGGGAGTAGCGGGAGGAGAAGATACGCAGTATTTT. Protein sequence: CASSLGVAGGEDTQYF.

This chain links TRBV29-1 with TRBJ1-5; maybe TRBD1 (6 bases). Per germline, CDR1 SQVTM and CDR2 ANQGSEA. The ends were cut back, 4 bases at V and 3 bases at J, with 10 bases in the middle. The CDR3 sequence is 13 residues long. CDR3 residues: CSVAGADNQPQHF. In DNA, the CDR3 is TGCAGCGTTGCAGGGGCCGACAATCAGCCCCAGCATTTT.

The rearrangement links TRBV21-1 to TRBJ1-1. TRBV21-1 is given as a pseudogene. CDR3 length equals 13 residues. CDR3 DNA sequence: TGTGCCAGCAGCAAAGTAGAAGTTTCTGAAGCTTTCTTT. Amino acids: CASSKVEVSEAFF.

The J gene is TRBJ2-7, the V gene TRBV6-5, with TRBD1 identical over 9 bases. Trimming took 6 bases from V and 6 from J; bases not matched to a gene: 0. The V gene's germline CDR1 is MNHEY and CDR2 SVGAGI. The CDR3 spans 11 residues. CDR3 loop: CASRGQGEQYF. CDR3 sequence (DNA): TGTGCCAGCAGGGGACAGGGCGAGCAGTACTTC.

The V and J genes are TRBV6-5 and TRBJ2-3, with 9 bases identical to TRBD1. The CDR3 is 14 amino acids. CDR1 is MNHEY, CDR2 SVGAGI, per germline. V dropped 6 bases and J dropped 4; count of bases not matched to a gene: 5. CDR3: CASSRDRVADTQYF. The CDR3 DNA reads as TGTGCCAGCAGCCGGGACAGGGTGGCAGATACGCAGTATTTT.

This sequence joins TRBV13 and TRBJ2-7; TRBD2 matches at 9 bases. CDR1 is PRHDT, CDR2 FYEKMQ, per germline (reference sequence). The trim removed 5 bases at V and 4 bases at J, leaving 6 bases unmatched. CDR3 length equals 14 residues. The CDR3 DNA sequence: TGTGCCAGCAGCCGGACAGCGGGGGGATACGAGCAGTACTTC. This encodes CASSRTAGGYEQYF.

The chain links TRBV5-1 to TRBJ2-7; a weak D match, TRBD1 (6 bases). The CDR3 spans 13 residues. V lost 0 bases and J 6 bases, leaving 10 bases between the germline ends. Germline lookup yields CDR1 SGHRS and CDR2 YFSETQ. The CDR3, as DNA: TGCGCCAGCAGCTTGGGACAGGTTGCCGAGCAGTACTTC. Translated: CASSLGQVAEQYF.

The V call is TRBV6-6, the J call TRBJ2-7; D unresolved. Trimming removed 5 bases at V and 0 bases at J, with 8 bases between. Germline-derived CDR1 and CDR2 are MNHNY and SVGAGI (reference sequence). The CDR3 totals 13 residues. CDR3 protein: CASSVPGSYEQYF. The CDR3 DNA is TGTGCCAGCAGTGTCCCCGGCTCCTACGAGCAGTACTTC.

This clone was seen just once. The rearrangement joins TRBV9 to TRBJ2-7; a weak D match, TRBD2 (6 bases). Trimming took off 0 bases at V and 2 bases at J, with 12 bases between the two ends. The CDR3 contains 15 residues. Germline lookup yields CDR1 SGDLS and CDR2 YYNGEE. CDR3 protein: CASSVDSGDTYEQYF. The CDR3 coding sequence is TGTGCCAGCAGCGTAGATAGCGGCGATACCTACGAGCAGTACTTC.

The chain couples TRBV5-6 to TRBJ2-2, with D possibly TRBD1 on 6 matching bases. The V and J ends lost 3 bases and 6 bases respectively, with 12 bases between them. The CDR3 is made up of 14 amino acids. Germline V gene data show CDR1 as SGHDT and CDR2 as YYEEEE. CDR3 sequence: CASSWRQVPGELFF. The CDR3 nucleotides are TGTGCCAGCAGCTGGAGACAGGTCCCCGGGGAGCTGTTTTTT. Filled out from reference TRBV5-6 and TRBJ2-2, the complete variable domain reads DAGVTQSPTHLIKTRGQQVTLRCSPKSGHDTVSWYQQALGQGPQFIFQYYEEEERQRGNFPDRFSGHQFPNYSSELNVNALLLGDSALYLCASSWRQVPGELFFGEGSRLTVL.

J is TRBJ2-7 and V is TRBV11-3; D might be TRBD2 (6 bases). CDR1 and CDR2 from the germline V gene are SGHNT and YENEEA. V was clipped by 3 bases and J by 3 bases, with 15 bases between them. The CDR3 is made up of 15 amino acids. CDR3: CASSFNSGVDYEQYF. CDR3 sequence (DNA): TGTGCCAGCAGCTTCAATAGCGGAGTAGACTACGAGCAGTACTTC.

J is TRBJ1-2 and V is TRBV11-1; 7 bases match TRBD1. The V gene end was trimmed by 6 bases and the J gene end by 4 bases; junction bases not matched to a gene: 5. Germline loops: CDR1 SGHAT, CDR2 FQDESV (reference sequence). The CDR3 sequence is 13 residues long. CDR3 sequence: CASSQDRFYGYTF. The CDR3 bases are TGTGCCAGCAGTCAGGACAGGTTCTATGGCTACACCTTC.

This clone has more than one count but fewer than ten. The V call is TRBV15, the J call TRBJ2-2; D gene uncertain. Per germline, CDR1 LNHNV and CDR2 YYDKDF (reference sequence). This CDR3 comprises 17 residues. Trimming shortened V by 0 bases and J by 5 bases, and 16 bases separated the two germline ends. The CDR3, as DNA: TGTGCCACCAGCAGAGATTCGAGTCTCGTACCGACCGGGGAGCTGTTTTTT. Its translation is CATSRDSSLVPTGELFF.

J is TRBJ2-1 and V is TRBV5-6; TRBD2 matches at 9 bases. The CDR3 is made up of 15 amino acids. The germline V gene encodes CDR1 SGHDT and CDR2 YYEEEE. The V segment lost 2 bases and the J segment 3 bases; nucleotides outside the gene matches: 3. This chain's CDR3 is CASSLTSGYYNEQFF. In DNA, the CDR3 is TGTGCCAGCAGCTTAACTAGCGGGTACTACAATGAGCAGTTCTTC. The variable domain in full, with the rest retrieved from reference TRBV5-6 and TRBJ2-1, is DAGVTQSPTHLIKTRGQQVTLRCSPKSGHDTVSWYQQALGQGPQFIFQYYEEEERQRGNFPDRFSGHQFPNYSSELNVNALLLGDSALYLCASSLTSGYYNEQFFGPGTRLTVL.